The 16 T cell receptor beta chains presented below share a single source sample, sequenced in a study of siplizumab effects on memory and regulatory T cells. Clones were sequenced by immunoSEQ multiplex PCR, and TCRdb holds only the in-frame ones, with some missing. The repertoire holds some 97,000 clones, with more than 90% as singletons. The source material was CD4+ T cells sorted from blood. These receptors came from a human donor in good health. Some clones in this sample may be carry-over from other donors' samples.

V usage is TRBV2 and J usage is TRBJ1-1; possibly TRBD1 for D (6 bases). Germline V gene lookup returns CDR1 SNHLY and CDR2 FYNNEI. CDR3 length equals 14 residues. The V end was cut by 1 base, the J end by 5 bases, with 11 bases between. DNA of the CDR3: TGTGCCAGCAGTGAAGTAGGGGGACGGACTGAAGCTTTCTTT. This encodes CASSEVGGRTEAFF. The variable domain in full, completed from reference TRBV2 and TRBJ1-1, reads EPEVTQTPSHQVTQMGQEVILRCVPISNHLYFYWYRQILGQKVEFLVSFYNNEISEKSEIFDDQFSVERPDGSNFTLKIRSTKLEDSAMYFCASSEVGGRTEAFFGQGTRLTVV.

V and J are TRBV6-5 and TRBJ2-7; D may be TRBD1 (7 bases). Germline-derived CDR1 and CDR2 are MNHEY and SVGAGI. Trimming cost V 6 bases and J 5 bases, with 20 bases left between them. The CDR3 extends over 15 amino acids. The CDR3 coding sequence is TGTGCCAGCAGATTTGACAGGGCGGGGCTCCACGAGCAGTACTTC. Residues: CASRFDRAGLHEQYF.

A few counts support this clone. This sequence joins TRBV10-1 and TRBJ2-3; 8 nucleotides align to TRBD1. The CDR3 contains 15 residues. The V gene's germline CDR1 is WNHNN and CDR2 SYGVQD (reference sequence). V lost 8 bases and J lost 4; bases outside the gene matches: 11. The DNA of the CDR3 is TGCGCCAGCGGCGCCGACAGGGGTTATGCAGATACGCAGTATTTT. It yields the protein CASGADRGYADTQYF.

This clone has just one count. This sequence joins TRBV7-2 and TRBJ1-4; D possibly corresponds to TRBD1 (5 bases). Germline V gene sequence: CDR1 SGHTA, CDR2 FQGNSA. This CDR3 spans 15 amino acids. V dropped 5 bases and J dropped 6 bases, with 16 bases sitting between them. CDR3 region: CASSPQAGGDEKLFF. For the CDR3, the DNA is TGTGCCAGCAGCCCCCAGGCGGGGGGGGATGAAAAACTGTTTTTT. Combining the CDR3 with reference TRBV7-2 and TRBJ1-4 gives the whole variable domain GAGVSQSPSNKVTEKGKDVELRCDPISGHTALYWYRQSLGQGLEFLIYFQGNSAPDKSGLPSDRFSAERTGGSVSTLTIQRTQQEDSAVYLCASSPQAGGDEKLFFGSGTQLSVL.

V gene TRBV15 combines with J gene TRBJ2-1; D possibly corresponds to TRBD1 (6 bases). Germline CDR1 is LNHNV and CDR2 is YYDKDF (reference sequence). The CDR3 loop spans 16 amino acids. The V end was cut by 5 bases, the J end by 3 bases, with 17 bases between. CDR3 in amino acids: CATSGPGTRVYNEQFF. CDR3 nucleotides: TGTGCCACCAGCGGCCCCGGGACACGGGTCTACAATGAGCAGTTCTTC.

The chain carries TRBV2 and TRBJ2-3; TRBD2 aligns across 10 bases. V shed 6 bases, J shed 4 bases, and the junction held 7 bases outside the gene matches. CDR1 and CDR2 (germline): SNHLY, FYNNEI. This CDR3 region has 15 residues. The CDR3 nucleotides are TGTGCCAGCAGGGCTAGCGGGAGTGGGGCAGATACGCAGTATTTT. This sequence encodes CASRASGSGADTQYF.

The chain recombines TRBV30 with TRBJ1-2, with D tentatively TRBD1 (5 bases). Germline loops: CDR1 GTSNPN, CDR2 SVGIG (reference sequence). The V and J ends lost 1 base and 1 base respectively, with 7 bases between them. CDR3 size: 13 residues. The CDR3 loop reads CAWSGQFNYGYTF. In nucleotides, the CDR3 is TGTGCCTGGAGTGGACAGTTTAACTATGGCTACACCTTC.

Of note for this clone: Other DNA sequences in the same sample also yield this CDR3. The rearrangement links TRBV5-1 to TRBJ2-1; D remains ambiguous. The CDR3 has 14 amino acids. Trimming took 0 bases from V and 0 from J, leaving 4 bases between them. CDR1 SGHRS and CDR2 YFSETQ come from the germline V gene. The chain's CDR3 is CASSLGGSYNEQFF. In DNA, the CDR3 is TGCGCCAGCAGCTTGGGAGGCTCCTACAATGAGCAGTTCTTC. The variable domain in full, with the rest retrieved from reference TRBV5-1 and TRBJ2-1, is KAGVTQTPRYLIKTRGQQVTLSCSPISGHRSVSWYQQTPGQGLQFLFEYFSETQRNKGNFPGRFSGRQFSNSRSEMNVSTLELGDSALYLCASSLGGSYNEQFFGPGTRLTVL.

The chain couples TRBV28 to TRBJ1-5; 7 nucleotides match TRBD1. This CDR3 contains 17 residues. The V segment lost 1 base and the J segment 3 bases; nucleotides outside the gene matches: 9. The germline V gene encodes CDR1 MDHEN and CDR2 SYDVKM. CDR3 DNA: TGTGCCAGCAGTTTATTGTGGACAGGAGGAGTCAATCAGCCCCAGCATTTT. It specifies CASSLLWTGGVNQPQHF.

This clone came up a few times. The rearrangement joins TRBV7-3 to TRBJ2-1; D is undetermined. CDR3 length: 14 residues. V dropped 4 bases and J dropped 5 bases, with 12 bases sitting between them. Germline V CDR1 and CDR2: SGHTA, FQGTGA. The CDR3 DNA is TGTGCCAGCAGCTCCCCGGGTCGGAACAATGAGCAGTTCTTC. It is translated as CASSSPGRNNEQFF.

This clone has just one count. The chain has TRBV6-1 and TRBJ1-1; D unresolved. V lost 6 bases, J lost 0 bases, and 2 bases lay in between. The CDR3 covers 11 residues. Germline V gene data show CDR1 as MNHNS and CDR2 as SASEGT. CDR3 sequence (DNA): TGTGCCAGCAGAGTGAACACTGAAGCTTTCTTT. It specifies CASRVNTEAFF.

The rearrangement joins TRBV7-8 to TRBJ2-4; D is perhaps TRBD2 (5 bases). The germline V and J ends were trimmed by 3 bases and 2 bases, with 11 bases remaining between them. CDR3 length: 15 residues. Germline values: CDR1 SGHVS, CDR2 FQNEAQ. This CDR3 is CASSLSGMTKNIQYF. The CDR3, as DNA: TGTGCCAGCAGCTTGTCGGGAATGACCAAAAACATTCAGTACTTC.

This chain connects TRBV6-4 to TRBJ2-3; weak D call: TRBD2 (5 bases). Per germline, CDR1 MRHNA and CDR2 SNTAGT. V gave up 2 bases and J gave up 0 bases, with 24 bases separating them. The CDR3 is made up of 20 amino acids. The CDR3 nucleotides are TGTGCCAGCAGTGACGAGCGGTATTGGTGCAGTGCATCTAGCACAGATACGCAGTATTTT. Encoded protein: CASSDERYWCSASSTDTQYF.

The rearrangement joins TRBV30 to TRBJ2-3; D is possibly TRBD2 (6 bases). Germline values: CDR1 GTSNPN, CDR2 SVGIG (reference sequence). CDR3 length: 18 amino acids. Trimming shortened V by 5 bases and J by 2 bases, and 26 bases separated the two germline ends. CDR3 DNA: TGTGCCTGGGAGCAATGGGACTCCTCAAGAGACGACACAGATACGCAGTATTTT. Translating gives CAWEQWDSSRDDTDTQYF.

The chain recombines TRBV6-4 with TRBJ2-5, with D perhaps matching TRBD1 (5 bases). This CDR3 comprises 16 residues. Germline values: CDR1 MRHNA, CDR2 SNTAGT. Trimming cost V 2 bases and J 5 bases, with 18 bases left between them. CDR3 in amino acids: CASSDIIIQGRETQYF. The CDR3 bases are TGTGCCAGCAGTGACATCATTATTCAGGGTAGGGAGACCCAGTACTTC.

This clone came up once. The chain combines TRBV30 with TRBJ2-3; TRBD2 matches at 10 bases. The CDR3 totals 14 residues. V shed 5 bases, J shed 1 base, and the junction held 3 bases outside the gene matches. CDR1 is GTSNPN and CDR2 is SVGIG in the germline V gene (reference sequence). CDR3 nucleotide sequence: TGTGCCTGGCTCAGCGGGAGGGGCACAGATACGCAGTATTTT. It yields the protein CAWLSGRGTDTQYF.